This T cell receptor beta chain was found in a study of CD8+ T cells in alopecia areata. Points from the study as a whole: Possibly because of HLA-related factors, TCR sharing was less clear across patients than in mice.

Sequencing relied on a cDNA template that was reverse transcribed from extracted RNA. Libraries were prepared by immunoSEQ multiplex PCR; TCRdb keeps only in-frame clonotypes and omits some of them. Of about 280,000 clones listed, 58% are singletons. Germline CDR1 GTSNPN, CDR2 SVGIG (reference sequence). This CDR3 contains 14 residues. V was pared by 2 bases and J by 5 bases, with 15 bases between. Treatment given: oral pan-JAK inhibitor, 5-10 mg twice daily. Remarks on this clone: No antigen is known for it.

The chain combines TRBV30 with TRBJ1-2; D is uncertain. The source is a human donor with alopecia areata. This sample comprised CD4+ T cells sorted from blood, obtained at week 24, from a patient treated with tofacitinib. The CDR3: CAWSPPGGWYGYTF. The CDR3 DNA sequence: TGTGCCTGGAGTCCCCCGGGAGGGTGGTATGGCTACACCTTC.